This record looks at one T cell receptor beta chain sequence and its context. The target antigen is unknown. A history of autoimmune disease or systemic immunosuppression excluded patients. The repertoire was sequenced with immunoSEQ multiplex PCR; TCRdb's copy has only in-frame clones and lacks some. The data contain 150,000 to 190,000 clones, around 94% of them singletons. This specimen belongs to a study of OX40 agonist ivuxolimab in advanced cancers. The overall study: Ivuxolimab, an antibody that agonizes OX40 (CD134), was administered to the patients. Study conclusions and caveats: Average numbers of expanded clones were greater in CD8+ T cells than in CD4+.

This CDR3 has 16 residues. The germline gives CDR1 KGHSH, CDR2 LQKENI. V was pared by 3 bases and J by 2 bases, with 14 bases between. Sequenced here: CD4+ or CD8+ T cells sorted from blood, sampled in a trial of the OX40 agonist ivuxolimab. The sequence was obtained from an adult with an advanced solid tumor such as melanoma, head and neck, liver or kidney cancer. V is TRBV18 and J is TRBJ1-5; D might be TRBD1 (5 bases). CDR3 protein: CASSPGARKGNQPQHF. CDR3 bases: TGTGCCAGCTCACCTGGGGCCCGGAAGGGCAATCAGCCCCAGCATTTT.